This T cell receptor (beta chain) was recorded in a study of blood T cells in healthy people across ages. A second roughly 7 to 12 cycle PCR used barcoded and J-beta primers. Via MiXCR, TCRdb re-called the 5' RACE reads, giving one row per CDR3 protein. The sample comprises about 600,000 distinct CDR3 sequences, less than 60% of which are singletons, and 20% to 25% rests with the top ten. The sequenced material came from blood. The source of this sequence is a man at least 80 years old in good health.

CDR3 residues: CASTPGAGGETQYF. The DNA for the CDR3 is TGTGCCAGCACCCCTGGGGCAGGGGGAGAGACCCAGTACTTC. J is TRBJ2-5 and V is TRBV25-1, with TRBD1 identical over 7 bases. The length of the CDR3 is 14 residues. CDR1 and CDR2 (germline): MGHDK, SYGVNS. V shed 7 bases and J 4 bases; nucleotides not matched to a gene: 9.